The present TCR beta chain was sequenced within a study of blood T cell repertoires in COVID-19. Across the whole study: Samples representing acute and convalescent COVID-19 were sourced from the United States, Italy and Spain. Sources were T cells, B-cell-depleted T cells, or PBMCs; the material itself was cDNA or gDNA.

Original methodology: Estimates of nucleated cell counts were drawn from the amplification of reference gene primers. Clones were read by immunoSEQ multiplex PCR, and TCRdb kept only the in-frame ones, dropping some. The V and J calls and the clone size are those of that table, but D and trimming were determined from the DNA. This sample has some 130,000 clones, with roughly three quarters found just once. The trim removed 6 bases at V and 4 bases at J, leaving 5 bases unmatched. CDR3 size: 13 residues. This clone has just one count. This TCR was recovered from a woman in her seventies with acute or convalescent COVID-19. The J gene is TRBJ1-1, the V gene TRBV12-3 or TRBV12-4; 7 positions agree with TRBD1. The sequencing sample was made of peripheral blood. CDR3 sequence (DNA): TGTGCCAGCAGAGGGGGCTGGAGCACTGAAGCTTTCTTT. This codes for CASRGGWSTEAFF.